A few counts support the clone carrying this T cell receptor (beta chain). The antigen remains undetermined. Broader study findings: The larger cohort examined one V-J beta rearrangement, not whole repertoires.

Cells sorted as Tregs were CD4+, CD25+ and CD127-/low. Germline V gene sequence: CDR1 SQVTM, CDR2 ANQGSEA. The CDR3 is 13 amino acids. V dropped 3 bases and J dropped 5 bases, with 13 bases sitting between them. Constant-region reverse primers amplified full-length variable regions, followed by semi-nested Nested Universal Primer A PCR. MiXCR, run by TCRdb on the 5' RACE reads, gives a single entry per CDR3 protein. Here the sample spans 35,000 to 50,000 distinct CDR3 sequences, 22% being singletons. This TCR derives from a female donor with breast cancer. What was sequenced was Tregs sorted from blood. The genes are TRBV29-1 and TRBJ1-1; D remains ambiguous. The CDR3 nucleotides are TGCAGCGTTGAGGAAGATCCGGGGACTGAAGCTTTCTTT. Translating gives CSVEEDPGTEAFF.